This T cell receptor beta chain was identified during a study of identical twins. Study results and limitations: Abundant cord blood beta clonotypes carried fewer insertions; memory repertoires showed none.

This clonotype was seen at least ten times. As yet, its antigen is unknown. Each CDR3 protein is one row after TCRdb ran MiXCR on the 5' RACE reads. This table holds approximately 240,000 distinct CDR3 sequences, over 13% found once. Germline CDR1 SGHVS, CDR2 FQNEAQ. Trimming removed 3 bases at V and 6 bases at J, with 14 bases between. CDR3 length: 15 residues. The sequence was obtained from a woman younger than 30 in good health. Sequences were obtained from memory (CD45RO+) T cells sorted from blood. The gene calls are TRBV7-8 and TRBJ2-2; either TRBD1 or TRBD2 may supply D (5 bases each). CDR3 amino acids: CASSFDRDGAGELFF. CDR3 in DNA: TGTGCCAGCAGCTTCGACCGGGACGGGGCCGGGGAGCTGTTTTTT.